Listed below are T cell receptor beta chains from one sample, sequenced in a study of CD8+ T cells in alopecia areata. The assay was immunoSEQ multiplex PCR, and TCRdb's table has in-frame clones only and misses some. Of 130,000 or so clones listed, 60% to 65% were seen once; the top ten hold around 6%. Source: CD4+ T cells sorted from blood, taken at week 4, from a patient treated with tofacitinib. These receptors were obtained from a human donor with alopecia areata. Both conserved end residues are part of each CDR3. The D gene is left open where the match is weak. Only some rows state a clone size, as once, few, many or a class for expanded clones.

CDR3aa: CASSLGGAGSNQPQHF; CDR3nt: TGCGCCAGCAGCTTGGGAGGGGCAGGGAGCAATCAGCCCCAGCATTTT; d_gene: NA; j_gene: TRBJ1-5; abundance: NA; v_gene: TRBV5-1; len: 16
CDR3aa: CASSLANSGANVLTF; CDR3nt: TGCGCCAGCAGCTTAGCCAACTCTGGGGCCAACGTCCTGACTTTC; d_gene: NA; j_gene: TRBJ2-6; abundance: few; v_gene: TRBV5-1; len: 15
CDR3aa: CASSVRLAGASKNIQYF; CDR3nt: TGTGCCAGCAGCGTAAGACTAGCGGGAGCATCCAAAAACATTCAGTACTTC; d_gene: TRBD2; j_gene: TRBJ2-4; abundance: many; v_gene: TRBV7-2; len: 17
CDR3aa: CASSRTGEELFF; CDR3nt: TGTGCCAGCAGTCGGACAGGCGAGGAACTTTTCTTT; d_gene: TRBD1; j_gene: TRBJ1-1; abundance: NA; v_gene: TRBV6-5; len: 12
CDR3aa: CASSFSGRQETQYF; CDR3nt: TGTGCCAGCAGCTTCTCGGGTCGCCAAGAGACCCAGTACTTC; d_gene: NA; j_gene: TRBJ2-5; abundance: NA; v_gene: TRBV7-2; len: 14
CDR3aa: CASRQGTASYEQYF; CDR3nt: TGTGCCAGCAGGCAGGGGACTGCTTCCTACGAGCAGTACTTC; d_gene: NA; j_gene: TRBJ2-7; abundance: NA; v_gene: TRBV5-4; len: 14
CDR3aa: CAWSAYRGGYTF; CDR3nt: TGTGCCTGGAGTGCCTACAGGGGGGGCTACACCTTC; d_gene: TRBD1; j_gene: TRBJ1-2; abundance: NA; v_gene: TRBV30; len: 12
CDR3aa: CSIDDRGITDTQYF; CDR3nt: TGCAGCATAGACGACAGGGGGATCACAGATACGCAGTATTTT; d_gene: TRBD1; j_gene: TRBJ2-3; abundance: few; v_gene: TRBV29-1; len: 14
CDR3aa: CASSNSKGTDTQYF; CDR3nt: TGCGCCAGCAGCAACAGCAAAGGCACAGATACGCAGTATTTT; d_gene: NA; j_gene: TRBJ2-3; abundance: NA; v_gene: TRBV5-1; len: 14
CDR3aa: CASSLVTGQGANTQYF; CDR3nt: TGTGCCAGCAGCTTAGTAACGGGACAGGGGGCGAATACGCAGTATTTT; d_gene: TRBD1; j_gene: TRBJ2-3; abundance: NA; v_gene: TRBV7-2; len: 16
CDR3aa: CASSKLGEAEAFF; CDR3nt: TGTGCCAGCTCAAAATTGGGGGAGGCTGAAGCTTTCTTT; d_gene: NA; j_gene: TRBJ1-1; abundance: NA; v_gene: TRBV18; len: 13
CDR3aa: CASSYPNSPLHF; CDR3nt: TGTGCCAGCAGTTACCCCAACTCGCCCCTCCACTTT; d_gene: NA; j_gene: TRBJ1-6; abundance: NA; v_gene: TRBV6-5; len: 12
CDR3aa: CSGSQDQETQYF; CDR3nt: TGCAGCGGGTCCCAGGACCAAGAGACCCAGTACTTC; d_gene: NA; j_gene: TRBJ2-5; abundance: NA; v_gene: TRBV29-1; len: 12
CDR3aa: CASSPGGLYNEQFF; CDR3nt: TGTGCCAGTAGTCCAGGGGGCCTCTACAATGAGCAGTTCTTC; d_gene: TRBD1; j_gene: TRBJ2-1; abundance: NA; v_gene: TRBV19; len: 14
CDR3aa: CASSADRGRDTQYF; CDR3nt: TGTGCCAGCAGTGCCGACAGGGGGAGAGATACGCAGTATTTT; d_gene: TRBD1; j_gene: TRBJ2-3; abundance: NA; v_gene: TRBV6-1; len: 14
CDR3aa: CASSASARFTDTQYF; CDR3nt: TGTGCCAGCAGCGCATCGGCTAGATTCACAGATACGCAGTATTTT; d_gene: NA; j_gene: TRBJ2-3; abundance: NA; v_gene: TRBV9; len: 15
CDR3aa: CASSPGTGAFF; CDR3nt: TGTGCCAGCTCACCGGGAACAGGAGCTTTCTTT; d_gene: NA; j_gene: TRBJ1-1; abundance: once; v_gene: TRBV18; len: 11
CDR3aa: CASSTAALGGYTF; CDR3nt: TGTGCCAGCAGTACCGCCGCATTGGGTGGCTACACCTTC; d_gene: NA; j_gene: TRBJ1-2; abundance: few; v_gene: TRBV27; len: 13
CDR3aa: CAWDRDRGSYEQYF; CDR3nt: TGTGCCTGGGACCGGGACAGGGGATCCTACGAGCAGTACTTC; d_gene: TRBD1; j_gene: TRBJ2-7; abundance: NA; v_gene: TRBV30; len: 14
CDR3aa: CASGQGQETQYF; CDR3nt: TGTGCCAGCGGACAGGGTCAAGAGACCCAGTACTTC; d_gene: TRBD1; j_gene: TRBJ2-5; abundance: NA; v_gene: TRBV19; len: 12
CDR3aa: CASSGGQGLVGYTF; CDR3nt: TGTGCCAGCAGTGGGGGACAGGGGCTAGTCGGCTACACCTTC; d_gene: TRBD1; j_gene: TRBJ1-2; abundance: NA; v_gene: TRBV25-1; len: 14
CDR3aa: CASNVYGYTQYF; CDR3nt: TGTGCCTCCAACGTTTATGGATATACGCAGTATTTT; d_gene: NA; j_gene: TRBJ2-3; abundance: NA; v_gene: TRBV2; len: 12
CDR3aa: CASSVAGVSNTEAFF; CDR3nt: TGTGCCAGCAGCGTAGCAGGGGTCTCTAACACTGAAGCTTTCTTT; d_gene: NA; j_gene: TRBJ1-1; abundance: NA; v_gene: TRBV4-2; len: 15
CDR3aa: CASSRDRTGELFF; CDR3nt: TGTGCCAGCAGCCGCGACAGAACCGGGGAGCTGTTTTTT; d_gene: NA; j_gene: TRBJ2-2; abundance: NA; v_gene: TRBV11-2; len: 13
CDR3aa: CASSLVMNTEAFF; CDR3nt: TGTGCCAGCAGCTTGGTCATGAACACTGAAGCTTTCTTT; d_gene: NA; j_gene: TRBJ1-1; abundance: NA; v_gene: TRBV5-5; len: 13
CDR3aa: CASSPGATNEKLFF; CDR3nt: TGTGCCAGCAGCCCCGGCGCGACGAATGAAAAACTGTTTTTT; d_gene: NA; j_gene: TRBJ1-4; abundance: NA; v_gene: TRBV7-9; len: 14
CDR3aa: CASSLGHTNTGELFF; CDR3nt: TGCGCCAGCAGCTTGGGTCACACGAACACCGGGGAGCTGTTTTTT; d_gene: NA; j_gene: TRBJ2-2; abundance: NA; v_gene: TRBV5-1; len: 15